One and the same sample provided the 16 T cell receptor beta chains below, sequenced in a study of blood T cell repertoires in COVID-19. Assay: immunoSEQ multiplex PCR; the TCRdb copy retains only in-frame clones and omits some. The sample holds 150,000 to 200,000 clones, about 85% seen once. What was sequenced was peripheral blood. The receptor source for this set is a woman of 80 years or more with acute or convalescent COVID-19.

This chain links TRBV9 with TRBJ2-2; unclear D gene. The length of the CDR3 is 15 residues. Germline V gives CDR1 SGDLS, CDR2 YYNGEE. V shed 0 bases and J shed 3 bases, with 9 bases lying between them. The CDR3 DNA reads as TGTGCCAGCAGCGTAGGATCGCTAGACACCGGGGAGCTGTTTTTT. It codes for CASSVGSLDTGELFF.

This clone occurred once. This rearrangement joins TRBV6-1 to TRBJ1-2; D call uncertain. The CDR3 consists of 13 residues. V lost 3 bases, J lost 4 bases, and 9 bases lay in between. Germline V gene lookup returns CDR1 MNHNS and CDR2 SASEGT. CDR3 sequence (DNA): TGTGCCAGCAGTGATGGGAGTCTCTATGGCTACACCTTC. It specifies CASSDGSLYGYTF.

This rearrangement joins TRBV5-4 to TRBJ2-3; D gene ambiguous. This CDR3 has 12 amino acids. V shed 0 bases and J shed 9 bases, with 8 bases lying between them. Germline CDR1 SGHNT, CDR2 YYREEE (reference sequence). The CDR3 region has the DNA TGTGCCAGCAGCTTGGCACTGGAGACGCAGTATTTT. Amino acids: CASSLALETQYF.

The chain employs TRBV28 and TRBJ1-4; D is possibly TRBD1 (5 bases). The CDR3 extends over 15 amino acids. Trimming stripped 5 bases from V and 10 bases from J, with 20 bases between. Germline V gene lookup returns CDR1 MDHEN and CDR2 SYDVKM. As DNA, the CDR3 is TGTGCCAGCAGTCTTACCATAGGGCAGGGCGGAAAACTGTTTTTT. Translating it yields CASSLTIGQGGKLFF.

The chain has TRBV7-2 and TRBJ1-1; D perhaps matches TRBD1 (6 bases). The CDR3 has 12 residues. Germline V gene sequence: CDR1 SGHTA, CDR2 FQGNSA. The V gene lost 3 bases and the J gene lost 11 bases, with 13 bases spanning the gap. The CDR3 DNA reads TGTGCCAGCAGCTTCGGCAGGGGCATTGCTTTCTTT. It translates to CASSFGRGIAFF.

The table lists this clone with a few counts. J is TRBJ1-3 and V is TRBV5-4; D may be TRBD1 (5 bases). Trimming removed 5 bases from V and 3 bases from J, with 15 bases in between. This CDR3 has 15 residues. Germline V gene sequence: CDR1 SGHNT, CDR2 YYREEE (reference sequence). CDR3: CASRQTGGIGNTIYF. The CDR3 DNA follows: TGTGCCAGCAGGCAAACGGGGGGAATTGGAAACACCATATATTTT.

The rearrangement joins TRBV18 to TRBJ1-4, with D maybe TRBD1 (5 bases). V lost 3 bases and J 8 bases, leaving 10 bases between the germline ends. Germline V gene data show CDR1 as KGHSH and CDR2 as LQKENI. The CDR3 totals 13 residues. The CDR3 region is CASSPRRGEKLFF. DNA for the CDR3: TGTGCCAGCTCACCGCGACGGGGGGAAAAACTGTTTTTT.

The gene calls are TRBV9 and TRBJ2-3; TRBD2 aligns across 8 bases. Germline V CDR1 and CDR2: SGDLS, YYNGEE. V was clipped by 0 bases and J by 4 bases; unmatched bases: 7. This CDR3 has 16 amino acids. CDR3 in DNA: TGTGCCAGCAGCGTAGGCTATCCAGCGGGGGCAGATACGCAGTATTTT. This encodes CASSVGYPAGADTQYF.

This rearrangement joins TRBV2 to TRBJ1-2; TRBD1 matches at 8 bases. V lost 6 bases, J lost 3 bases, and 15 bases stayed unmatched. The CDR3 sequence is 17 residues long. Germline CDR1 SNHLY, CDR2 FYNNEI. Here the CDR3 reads CASSASWDRTGHYGYTF. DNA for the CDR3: TGTGCCAGCAGCGCATCGTGGGACAGGACCGGGCACTATGGCTACACCTTC.

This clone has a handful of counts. CDR3 region: CASSLFGGSSYEQYF. The DNA for the CDR3 is TGTGCCAGCAGCTTGTTTGGCGGGAGCTCCTACGAGCAGTACTTC. The V gene is TRBV5-4, the J gene TRBJ2-7; 7 bases are a match to TRBD2. Germline-derived CDR1 and CDR2 are SGHNT and YYREEE (reference sequence). Losses at the gene ends were 1 base for V and 0 bases for J; bases not matched to a gene: 4. The CDR3 has 15 residues.

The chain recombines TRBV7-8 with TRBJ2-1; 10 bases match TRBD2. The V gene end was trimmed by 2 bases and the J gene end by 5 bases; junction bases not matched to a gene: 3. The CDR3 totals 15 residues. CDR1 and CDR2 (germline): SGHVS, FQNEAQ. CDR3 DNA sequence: TGTGCCAGCAGCTTAACAGCGGGAGGGCACAATGAGCAGTTCTTC. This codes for CASSLTAGGHNEQFF.

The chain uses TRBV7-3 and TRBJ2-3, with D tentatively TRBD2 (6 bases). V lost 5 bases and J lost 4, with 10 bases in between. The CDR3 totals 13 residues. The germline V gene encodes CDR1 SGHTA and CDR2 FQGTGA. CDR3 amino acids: CASSRDFPDTQYF. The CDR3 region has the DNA TGTGCCAGCAGCCGGGACTTCCCAGATACGCAGTATTTT.

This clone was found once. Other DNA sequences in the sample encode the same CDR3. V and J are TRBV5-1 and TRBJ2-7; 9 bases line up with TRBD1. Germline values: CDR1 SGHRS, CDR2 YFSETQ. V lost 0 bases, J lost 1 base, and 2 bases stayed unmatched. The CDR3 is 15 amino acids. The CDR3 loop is CASSLGGTGSYEQYF. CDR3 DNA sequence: TGCGCCAGCAGCTTGGGAGGGACAGGGTCCTACGAGCAGTACTTC.

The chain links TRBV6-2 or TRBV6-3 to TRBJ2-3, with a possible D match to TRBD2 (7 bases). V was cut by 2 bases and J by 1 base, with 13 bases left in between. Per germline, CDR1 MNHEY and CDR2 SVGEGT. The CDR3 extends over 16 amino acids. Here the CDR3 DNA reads TGTGCCAGCAGTTACGGGCGGGGGCCCGGCACAGATACGCAGTATTTT. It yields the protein CASSYGRGPGTDTQYF.

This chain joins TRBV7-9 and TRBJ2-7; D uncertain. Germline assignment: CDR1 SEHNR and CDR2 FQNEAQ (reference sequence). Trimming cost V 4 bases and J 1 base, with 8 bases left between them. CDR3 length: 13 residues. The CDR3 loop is CASSSFRSYEQYF. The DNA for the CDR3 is TGTGCCAGCAGCTCTTTTCGGTCCTACGAGCAGTACTTC.

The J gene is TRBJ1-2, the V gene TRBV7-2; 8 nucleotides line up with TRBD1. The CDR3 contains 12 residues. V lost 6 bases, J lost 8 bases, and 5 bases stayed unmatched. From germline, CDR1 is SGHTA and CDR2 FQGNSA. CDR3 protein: CASRFDRGGYTF. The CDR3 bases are TGTGCCAGCAGATTTGACAGGGGAGGCTACACCTTC.